This is a list of T cell receptor beta chains from one sample in a study of regulatory T cells in long-lasting Graves disease. TCRdb re-analysed the multiplex PCR reads in MiXCR, keeping a single row per CDR3 protein. The sample has 450,000 to 500,000 distinct CDR3 sequences, about 16% seen once. These records were also assigned to another study, of T cells in Graves' hyperthyroidism and ophthalmopathy.

This sample comprised peripheral blood mononuclear cells (PBMCs), obtained at new diagnosis, from a patient treated with antithyroid drugs. These receptors were taken from a man aged 35 to 55 with Graves disease. CDR3s include the opening cysteine and the closing phenylalanine or tryptophan. Each record gives: V gene, J gene, clone size, D gene, CDR3 DNA, CDR3 protein. A D gene is named only where the DNA matches it firmly. Part of the rows lack a size; the others show once, few, many or a class for expanded clones.

TRBV20-1	TRBJ1-5	few	.	TGCAGTGCTGTCGGTGGGGAGGAAGCGAGCAATCAGCCCCAGCATTTT	CSAVGGEEASNQPQHF
TRBV7-9	TRBJ2-6	few	.	TGTGCCAGCAGCGAGCTAGTCTCTGGGGCCAACGTCCTGACTTTC	CASSELVSGANVLTF
TRBV7-2	TRBJ2-7	many	TRBD2	TGTGCCAGCAGCTTAGTAGGCACTAGCGGTCTCGAGCAGTACTTC	CASSLVGTSGLEQYF
TRBV6-9	TRBJ1-1	few	TRBD1	TGTGCCAGCAGTTACATGGACAGGGACACTGAAGCTTTCTTT	CASSYMDRDTEAFF
TRBV4-1	TRBJ2-5	.	TRBD1	TGCGCCAGCAGCCAAGAAGCCCCGCCGGGACAGGGGTGGCCGACCCAGTACTTC	CASSQEAPPGQGWPTQYF
TRBV15	TRBJ2-7	.	TRBD1	TGTGCCACCAGCAGACAGGGGGCGCGGCACGAGCAGTACTTC	CATSRQGARHEQYF
TRBV29-1	TRBJ2-2	.	TRBD1	TGCAGCTTCCGAAGGGGGACAGCTAACACCGGGGAGCTGTTTTTT	CSFRRGTANTGELFF
TRBV10-1	TRBJ2-7	many	TRBD2	TGCGCCAGCAGTGACTCTAGACTAGCGGGAAACTACGAGCAGTACTTC	CASSDSRLAGNYEQYF
TRBV2	TRBJ1-1	.	TRBD1	TGTGCCAGCAGTGGGTGGGAGGGGGCAACTGAAGCTTTCTTT	CASSGWEGATEAFF
TRBV7-9	TRBJ2-7	many	TRBD1	TGTGCCAGCAGCCTTGGCCGGGGTGGGACAGACTACTACGAGCAGTACTTC	CASSLGRGGTDYYEQYF
TRBV20-1	TRBJ2-1	many	.	TGCAGTGCCCTAAATCCCTTGAATGAGCAGTTCTTC	CSALNPLNEQFF
TRBV11-3	TRBJ2-2	many	.	TGTGCCAGCAGCTTAGGTGATTGGTCCCCGAACACCGGGGAGCTGTTTTTT	CASSLGDWSPNTGELFF
TRBV27	TRBJ2-7	few	TRBD2	TGTGCCAGCACCAGCGGGAGTTATGTATCGGGGGAGCAGTACTTC	CASTSGSYVSGEQYF
TRBV4-1	TRBJ2-1	few	.	TGCGCCAGCAGCCAAGAGGGCAGCGGTGAGCAGTTCTTC	CASSQEGSGEQFF
TRBV20-1	TRBJ2-5	many	TRBD1	TGCAGTGCTAGCGAGCCAGGGGGCTTAGAAAGCCAAGAGACCCAGTACTTC	CSASEPGGLESQETQYF
TRBV6-1	TRBJ1-3	few	.	TGTGCCAGCAGCGGACTCAGGGATGGAAACACCATATATTTT	CASSGLRDGNTIYF
TRBV29-1	TRBJ1-2	few	.	TGCAGCGTTGCTGGGGGCTATGGCTACACCTTC	CSVAGGYGYTF
TRBV14	TRBJ2-3	few	TRBD2	TGTGCCAGCAGACTAGCGGGAGGAAGTACGCAGTATTTT	CASRLAGGSTQYF
TRBV12-3/TRBV12-4	TRBJ1-5	many	TRBD1	TGTGCCAGCAGTGCCAGGGGGGACAATCAGCCCCAGCATTTT	CASSARGDNQPQHF
TRBV25-1	TRBJ2-7	many	.	TGTGCCAGCAGTGGAGTATCCTACGAGCAGTACTTC	CASSGVSYEQYF
TRBV6-1	TRBJ1-1	.	.	TGTGCCAGCTCTGGGTTGGGGGGCCGGAAAGCTTTCTTT	CASSGLGGRKAFF
TRBV20-1	TRBJ2-3	few	.	TGCAGTGCTAGGAGTATGAGTGGGGGCTTAGATACGCAGTATTTT	CSARSMSGGLDTQYF
TRBV6-2/TRBV6-3	TRBJ1-2	few	.	TGTGCCAGTCGGGACTCTCTGGCGCAGGGCTACACCTTC	CASRDSLAQGYTF
TRBV18	TRBJ2-7	.	TRBD2	TGTGCCAGCTCACCAGCGGCGGGGGATCACTACGAGCAGTACTTC	CASSPAAGDHYEQYF
TRBV6-9	TRBJ1-1	many	.	TGTGCCAGCAGTTACGTACCGGGCGCGGGATCTGAAGCTTTCTTT	CASSYVPGAGSEAFF
TRBV20-1	TRBJ1-2	few	.	TGCAGTGCTAGAGGGACACCACTGGGCTATGGCTACACCTTC	CSARGTPLGYGYTF
TRBV10-3	TRBJ2-1	many	.	TGTGCCATCAGGCTTCCACTAGCAAATGAGCAGTTCTTC	CAIRLPLANEQFF
TRBV4-1	TRBJ2-5	few	.	TGCGCCAGCAGCCATCAGGGGTACCAAGAGACCCAGTACTTC	CASSHQGYQETQYF
TRBV10-3	TRBJ1-2	many	.	TGTGCCATCAGTGTTGGGGCGGAGGGCTACACCTTC	CAISVGAEGYTF
TRBV20-1	TRBJ2-1	.	.	TGCAGTGCTAGAGCGAACTCCTACAATGAGCAGTTCTTC	CSARANSYNEQFF
TRBV18	TRBJ2-2	many	.	TGTGCCAGCTCACGCGGGACGGGAAACACCGGGGAGCTGTTTTTT	CASSRGTGNTGELFF
TRBV28	TRBJ2-7	many	.	TGTGCCAGCAGTTTAGCCCAGTACGAGCAGTACTTC	CASSLAQYEQYF
TRBV5-1	TRBJ2-7	.	TRBD2	TGCGCCAGCAGCTTGGAAAGCGGGAGGGGAAGCTCCTACGAGCAGTACTTC	CASSLESGRGSSYEQYF
TRBV12-3/TRBV12-4	TRBJ1-2	many	.	TGTGCCAGCAGCTCTGCAGGTGGCTACACCTTC	CASSSAGGYTF
TRBV28	TRBJ2-7	many	.	TGTGCCAGCAGTTTAAGGGCAGTGCAAACCTACGAGCAGTACTTC	CASSLRAVQTYEQYF
TRBV12-3/TRBV12-4	TRBJ2-7	many	.	TGTGCCAGCAGTTTGGTGGGAGGCTCCTACGAGCAGTACTTC	CASSLVGGSYEQYF
TRBV2	TRBJ2-2	few	.	TGTGCCAGCAGCCAGGACGTGACGGGATATACCGGGGAGCTGTTTTTT	CASSQDVTGYTGELFF
TRBV4-1	TRBJ2-4	.	.	TGCGCCAGCAGCCAAGGTCCCGGGTGGATAGCCAAAAACATTCAGTACTTC	CASSQGPGWIAKNIQYF
TRBV9	TRBJ2-7	few	TRBD2	TGTGCCAGCAGCGTGACAGCGGGAGGAAAGGAGCAGTACTTC	CASSVTAGGKEQYF
TRBV20-1	TRBJ2-2	many	TRBD1	TGCAGTGCTAGAGATCGAGGCAGGGGGTCCACCGGGGAGCTGTTTTTT	CSARDRGRGSTGELFF
TRBV30	TRBJ2-7	many	TRBD1	TGTGCCTGGAGTGGGACAGGTATCGACGAGCAGTACTTC	CAWSGTGIDEQYF
TRBV15	TRBJ1-1	few	.	TGTGCCACCAGCAGAGTCGTTCAGAGCAGTACTGAAGCTTTCTTT	CATSRVVQSSTEAFF
TRBV6-2/TRBV6-3	TRBJ2-4	few	.	TGTGCCAGCAGTCACCTCGTCTCACGGACCTCCACCAAAAACATTCAGTACTTC	CASSHLVSRTSTKNIQYF
TRBV27	TRBJ2-2	few	.	TGTGCTAGCATCTCCGCCGGGGAGCTGTTTTTT	CASISAGELFF
TRBV10-1	TRBJ1-1	few	.	TGCGCCAGCAGTGAGAGGCCAGGAAACATGAACACTGAAGCTTTCTTT	CASSERPGNMNTEAFF
TRBV6-1	TRBJ1-5	few	.	TGTGCCAGCAGTCCCCTACGTGGGGGAAGGAATCAGCCCCAGCATTTT	CASSPLRGGRNQPQHF
TRBV7-2	TRBJ2-1	many	TRBD2	TGTGCCAGCAGCAGGCCAGCGGGAGCCGGGTACAATGAGCAGTTCTTC	CASSRPAGAGYNEQFF
TRBV27	TRBJ1-4	.	.	TGTGCCAGCAGCCCTATCCCGGGGGGCCAAGAAAAACTGTTTTTT	CASSPIPGGQEKLFF
TRBV30	TRBJ2-1	.	TRBD2	TGTGCCTGGAGTGGACTAACTAGCGGTGAGTCCTACAATGAGCAGTTCTTC	CAWSGLTSGESYNEQFF
TRBV11-2	TRBJ2-3	many	.	TGTGCCAGCAGCTTAGATCGGGGCGCAGATACGCAGTATTTT	CASSLDRGADTQYF
TRBV12-3/TRBV12-4	TRBJ2-1	many	.	TGTGCCAGCAGTTTCGCTGGGACCGAGGGTGAGCAGTTCTTC	CASSFAGTEGEQFF
TRBV9	TRBJ1-4	.	.	TGTGCCAGCAGCCGTGACACGCATGAAAAACTGTTTTTT	CASSRDTHEKLFF
TRBV19	TRBJ1-5	few	.	TGTGCCAGTAGTCCTGGCCTTAGCAATCAGCCCCAGCATTTT	CASSPGLSNQPQHF
TRBV12-5	TRBJ2-5	many	.	TGTGCTAGTGGTTTGTCCGGGGCAGAGACCCAGTACTTC	CASGLSGAETQYF